The clone carrying this TCR beta chain was counted between two and nine times. These data come from a study of blood T cell repertoires in COVID-19. Across the whole study: Italy, Spain and the United States were the sources of the convalescent and acute COVID-19 samples.

Clones were read by immunoSEQ multiplex PCR, and TCRdb kept only the in-frame ones, dropping some. The data show over 60,000 clones, approximately 80% seen once. The CDR3 sequence is 15 residues long. CDR1 and CDR2 from the germline V gene are LNHDA and SQIVND (reference sequence). V lost 1 base and J lost 7, with 14 bases in between. The chain employs TRBV19 and TRBJ1-5; tentatively, D is TRBD1 (6 bases). Sequenced material: peripheral blood. The receptor was isolated from a human donor in a cohort sampled during active COVID-19. CDR3 sequence: CASSIAAGQTQPQHF. As DNA, the CDR3 is TGTGCCAGTAGTATAGCGGCCGGACAGACACAGCCCCAGCATTTT.